This TCR beta chain was sequenced in a study of blood T cell repertoires in COVID-19. Repertoires were generated with immunoSEQ multiplex PCR, while TCRdb's copy carries only in-frame clones and drops some. The top ten clones hold around 2.2% of a sample with over 300,000 clones, 80% to 90% of them seen once. This clone was counted a single time. This TCR was sampled from a man aged 25-45 years who had recovered from COVID-19. Sequencing input: PBMCs or T cells enriched from blood (not recorded which).

The CDR3 DNA is TGTGCCAGCAGTTCACAGGGATTTCCTAACTATGGCTACACCTTC. Translated: CASSSQGFPNYGYTF. The rearrangement links TRBV2 to TRBJ1-2; D may be TRBD1 (6 bases). The CDR3 covers 15 residues. The V end was cut by 5 bases, the J end by 0 bases, with 13 bases between. CDR1 is SNHLY and CDR2 is FYNNEI in the germline V gene.